This T cell receptor beta chain comes out of a study of response to subunit inactivated influenza vaccine. The CDR3 sequence is 19 residues long. CDR1 and CDR2 from the germline V gene are SGHVS and FQNEAQ. V shed 3 bases and J shed 2 bases, with 23 bases lying between them. Study-wide findings and caveats: Only a handful of new T cells, the authors suggested, are recruited with each seasonal influenza vaccination.

TCRdb redid the calling of the RT-PCR reads with MiXCR, one entry per CDR3 protein. The data show 450,000 to 500,000 distinct CDR3 sequences, with approximately 11% seen just once and less than 15% held by the top ten. This clonotype was seen more than once but under ten times. What it binds is not known. Specimen: PBMCs from blood, collected around seven weeks after vaccination. This rearrangement joins TRBV7-8 to TRBJ1-3, with TRBD1 as a possible D gene (6 bases). The sequence came from a man aged 50 or older who received an inactivated influenza vaccine. CDR3 protein: CASSFKGFGGRITGNTIYF. The CDR3 DNA follows: TGTGCCAGCAGCTTCAAGGGGTTTGGGGGGCGCATTACTGGAAACACCATATATTTT.